This T cell receptor beta chain was sequenced for a study of blood T cells in healthy people across ages. Study-wide results and limits: PBMCs left unsorted prevented a conclusive naive versus antigen-experienced comparison.

The CDR3 contains 15 residues. V was pared by 1 base and J by 8 bases, with 12 bases of the junction left unmatched. Germline V CDR1 and CDR2: SQVTM, ANQGSEA. This clonotype was counted a few times. The antigen is unknown. A sample-barcoded 5' primer and a J-beta primer mix were used in a second PCR of roughly 7 to 11 cycles. TCRdb re-called the 5' RACE reads with MiXCR, one entry per CDR3 protein. The repertoire holds roughly 500,000 distinct CDR3 sequences, with approximately 25% as singletons. A further study also used this sample, focusing on T cells of mothers and their children. From that second work: Per mother, over 9 million TCR beta CDR3 reads were obtained; per child, roughly 2.9 million. Mother-child pairs who were related displayed a slightly higher overlap than unrelated pairs, a difference that was non-significant.

This TCR was sampled from a boy younger than 18 in good health. Specimen: blood. The rearrangement links TRBV29-1 to TRBJ1-2, with TRBD1 matching over 8 bases. CDR3 bases: TGCAGCGTTGAAGCCCCGGAAGGGGACAGGATGGGCTACACCTTC. Translation gives CSVEAPEGDRMGYTF.